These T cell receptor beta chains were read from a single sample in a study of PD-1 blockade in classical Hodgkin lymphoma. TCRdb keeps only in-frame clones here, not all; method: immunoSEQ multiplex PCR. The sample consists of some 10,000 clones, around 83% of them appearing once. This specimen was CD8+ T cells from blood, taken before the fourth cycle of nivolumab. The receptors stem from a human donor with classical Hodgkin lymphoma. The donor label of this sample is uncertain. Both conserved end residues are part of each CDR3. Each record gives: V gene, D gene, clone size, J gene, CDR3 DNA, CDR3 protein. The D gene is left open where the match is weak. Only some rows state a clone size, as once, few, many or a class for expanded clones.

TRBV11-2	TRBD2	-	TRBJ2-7	TGTGCCAGCAGCCCGCTACCCCGGGGGGGAGGAGGGGAGCAGTACTTC	CASSPLPRGGGGEQYF
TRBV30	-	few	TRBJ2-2	TGTGCCTGGGGTGACTTAACCGGGGAGCTGTTTTTT	CAWGDLTGELFF
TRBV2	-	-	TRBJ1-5	TGTGCCAGCAGCTGGGCAGGGAGTCAGCCCCAGCATTTT	CASSWAGSQPQHF
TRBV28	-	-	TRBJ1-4	TGTGCCAGCAGTACCTTGACAGGTCGAAATGAAAAACTGTTTTTT	CASSTLTGRNEKLFF
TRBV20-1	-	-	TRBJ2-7	TGCAGTGCTAGATACAGAGACGAGCAGTACTTC	CSARYRDEQYF
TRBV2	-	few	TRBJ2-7	TGTGCCAGCAGTGAACGGAGGGCCCCCTACGAGCAGTACTTC	CASSERRAPYEQYF
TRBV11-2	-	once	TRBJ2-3	TGTGCCAGCAGCTCTTGGGGGACGGACTCCACAGATACGCAGTATTTT	CASSSWGTDSTDTQYF
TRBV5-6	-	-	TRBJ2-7	TGTGCCAGCAGCCTGACCGGGGCCACCGAGCAGTACTTC	CASSLTGATEQYF
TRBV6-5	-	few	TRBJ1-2	TGTGCCAGCAGCACGGGGCTGCTTCTCGATGGCTACACCTTC	CASSTGLLLDGYTF
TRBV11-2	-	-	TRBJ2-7	TGTGCCAGCAGCACCCCGGCCGGTCCGTACGAGCAGTACTTC	CASSTPAGPYEQYF
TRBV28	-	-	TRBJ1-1	TGTGCCAGCAGTTTGGGAACTAAAGGGATACCTGAAGCTTTCTTT	CASSLGTKGIPEAFF
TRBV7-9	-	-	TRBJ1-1	TGTGCCAGCTTACCGGGAGGCATGAACACTGAAGCTTTCTTT	CASLPGGMNTEAFF
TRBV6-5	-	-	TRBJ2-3	TGTGCCAGCAGTTATTTAGGGGGGACTAGCACAGATACGCAGTATTTT	CASSYLGGTSTDTQYF
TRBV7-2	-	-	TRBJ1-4	TGTGCCAGCAGCCACGTCGCGGTCGGGCGGGATGAAAAACTGTTTTTT	CASSHVAVGRDEKLFF
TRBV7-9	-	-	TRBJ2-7	TGTGCCAGCAGCTTAGGGGGGGAGCTCTCCTACGAGCAGTACTTC	CASSLGGELSYEQYF
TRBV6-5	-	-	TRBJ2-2	TGTGCCAGCAGCGGGACTGCCGGCCCCGGGGAGCTGTTTTTT	CASSGTAGPGELFF
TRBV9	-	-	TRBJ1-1	TGTGCCAGCGGATTTCGTTTTTGGGGTGAAGCTTTCTTT	CASGFRFWGEAFF
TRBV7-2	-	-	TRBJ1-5	TGTGCCAGCAGCTGGGCGGGGTTTTATGGGGATAGCAATCAGCCCCAGCATTTT	CASSWAGFYGDSNQPQHF
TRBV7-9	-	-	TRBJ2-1	TGTGCCAGCTCTCATTTGGGCGGGAATCCCGATGAGCAGTTCTTC	CASSHLGGNPDEQFF
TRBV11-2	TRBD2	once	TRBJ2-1	TGTGCCAGCAGCCGGACTAGCGGGAGGGACAATGAGCAGTTCTTC	CASSRTSGRDNEQFF
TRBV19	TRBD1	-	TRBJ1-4	TGTGCCAGTAGTGGGACAGCAGAAAAACTGTTTTTT	CASSGTAEKLFF
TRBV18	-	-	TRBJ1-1	TGTGCCAGCTCACCGTATGCCTCGAACACTGAAGCTTTCTTT	CASSPYASNTEAFF
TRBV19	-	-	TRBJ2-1	TGTGCCAGTAAATGGGACTTTTCCTACAATGAGCAGTTCTTC	CASKWDFSYNEQFF
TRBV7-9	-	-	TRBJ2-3	TGTGCCAGCAGCTGGCCCGGGGTAGCGGTTTGCACAGATACGCAGTATTTT	CASSWPGVAVCTDTQYF
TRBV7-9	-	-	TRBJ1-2	TGTGCCAGCAGCTCCTCTAGGGACCACTATGGCTACACCTTC	CASSSSRDHYGYTF
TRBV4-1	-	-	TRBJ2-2	TGCGCCAGCAGCCAAGAGCCCACCGGGGAGCTGTTTTTT	CASSQEPTGELFF
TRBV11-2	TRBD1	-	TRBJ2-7	TGTGCCAGCAGCTCCCCCGGGACAGCCTCCTACGAGCAGTACTTC	CASSSPGTASYEQYF
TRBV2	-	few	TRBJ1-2	TGTGCCAGCACCGCGTCGGGTGGTGGAAACTATGGCTACACCTTC	CASTASGGGNYGYTF
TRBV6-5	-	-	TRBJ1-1	TGTGCCAGCAGTTTGACGGGGACTGAAGCTTTCTTT	CASSLTGTEAFF
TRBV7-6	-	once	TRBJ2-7	TGTGCCAGCAGCTTAGGCCGGGACTCCGACGAGCAGTACTTC	CASSLGRDSDEQYF
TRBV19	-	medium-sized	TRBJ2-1	TGTGCCAGTACCCTAGGGGTCAATGAGCAGTTCTTC	CASTLGVNEQFF
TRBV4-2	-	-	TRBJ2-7	TGTGCCAGCAGCCAATTTCTGGCGGGCAGCCTGGCCGAGCAGTACTTC	CASSQFLAGSLAEQYF
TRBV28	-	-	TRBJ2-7	TGTGCCAGCAGTTTGCCCGGGACTTACCTCGTAGGGCAGTACTTC	CASSLPGTYLVGQYF
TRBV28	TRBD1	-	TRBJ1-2	TGTGCCAGCAGTTTAGAAGGTTTAACAGGGGTGAGTGGCTACACCTTC	CASSLEGLTGVSGYTF
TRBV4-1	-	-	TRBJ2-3	TGCGCCAGCAGCCAGGACCGGACTAGCACAGATACGCAGTATTTT	CASSQDRTSTDTQYF
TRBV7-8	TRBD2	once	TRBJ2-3	TGTGCCAGCAGCCCCTGGGGGCTAGCGGGACCTGATACGCAGTATTTT	CASSPWGLAGPDTQYF
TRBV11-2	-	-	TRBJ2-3	TGTGCCAGCAGCCCCGCCACGGCAGTTTACACAGATACGCAGTATTTT	CASSPATAVYTDTQYF
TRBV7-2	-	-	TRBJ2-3	TGTGCCAGCAGCTCGTCCTATGGGCCTTCCGATACGCAGTATTTT	CASSSSYGPSDTQYF
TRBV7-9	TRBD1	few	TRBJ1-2	TGTGCCAGCAGCGCCAGGGACAGCTATGGCTACACCTTC	CASSARDSYGYTF
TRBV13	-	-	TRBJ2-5	TGTGCCAGCAGCTTCGGGTCTTGGTACCAAGAGACCCAGTACTTC	CASSFGSWYQETQYF
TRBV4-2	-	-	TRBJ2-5	TGTGCCAGCAACCAAGATCTGGGTCGGGAGACCCAGTACTTC	CASNQDLGRETQYF
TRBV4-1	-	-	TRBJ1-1	TGCGCCAGCAGCCTCACCGGGGTTGACACTGAAGCTTTCTTT	CASSLTGVDTEAFF
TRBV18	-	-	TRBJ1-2	TGTGCCAGCTCACCACGGGACGGCTACACCTTC	CASSPRDGYTF
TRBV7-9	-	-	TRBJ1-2	TGTGCCAGCAGAAAAAACGGCGGCAGTTACAACTATGGCTACACCTTC	CASRKNGGSYNYGYTF
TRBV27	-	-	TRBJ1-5	TGTGCCAGCAGCCCTCAGCCCGGGGGCGGCAATCAGCCCCAGCATTTT	CASSPQPGGGNQPQHF
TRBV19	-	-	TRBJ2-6	TGTGCCAGTATCGATAGCTGGGTCTCTGGGGCCAACGTCCTGACTTTC	CASIDSWVSGANVLTF